A single sample gave rise to the 14 T cell receptor beta chains below, sequenced in a study of T cells in Graves' hyperthyroidism and ophthalmopathy. Amplified TCR beta CDR3 regions derived from RNA transcripts. Primed by the HTBI set, a first-round RT-PCR was run on the TCR CDR3. TCRdb itself ran the multiplex PCR reads through MiXCR, one entry per CDR3 protein. The sample comprises 350,000 to 450,000 distinct CDR3 sequences, about 14% of which are singletons, and 9.5% to 12% rests with the top ten. Sequencing input: blood. The source of these receptors is a woman aged 55-75 years with Graves' hyperthyroidism.

The CDR3 sequence: CASSTSSGNTIYF. In nucleotides, the CDR3 is TGTGCCAGCAGCACAAGCTCTGGAAACACCATATATTTT. This chain uses TRBV12-3 or TRBV12-4 with TRBJ1-3, with D hard to call. The CDR3 is made up of 13 amino acids. The V end lost 6 bases, the J end lost 0 bases, and 6 bases lay between the germline ends.

The chain combines TRBV5-6 with TRBJ1-1, with D maybe TRBD1 (5 bases). This CDR3 region has 16 residues. The ends were cut back, 4 bases at V and 1 base at J, with 17 bases in the middle. Germline loops: CDR1 SGHDT, CDR2 YYEEEE. This CDR3 reads CASSRGPPGANTEAFF. CDR3 nucleotides: TGTGCCAGCAGCCGCGGACCCCCTGGGGCGAACACTGAAGCTTTCTTT. Using reference TRBV5-6 and TRBJ1-1 for the parts outside the CDR3, the full variable domain is DAGVTQSPTHLIKTRGQQVTLRCSPKSGHDTVSWYQQALGQGPQFIFQYYEEEERQRGNFPDRFSGHQFPNYSSELNVNALLLGDSALYLCASSRGPPGANTEAFFGQGTRLTVV.

Ten or more counts support this clonotype. The gene calls are TRBV11-3 and TRBJ2-1; 7 bases line up with TRBD1. Germline V gene sequence: CDR1 SGHNT, CDR2 YENEEA. The CDR3 totals 15 residues. The V segment lost 5 bases and the J segment 6 bases; nucleotides outside the gene matches: 10. CDR3 sequence: CASSPYRGSFNEQFF. The DNA for the CDR3 is TGTGCCAGCAGCCCCTACAGGGGTTCGTTCAATGAGCAGTTCTTC. The whole variable domain, filled in from reference TRBV11-3 and TRBJ2-1, reads EAGVVQSPRYKIIEKKQPVAFWCNPISGHNTLYWYLQNLGQGPELLIRYENEEAVDDSQLPKDRFSAERLKGVDSTLKIQPAELGDSAVYLCASSPYRGSFNEQFFGPGTRLTVL.

This clonotype showed up many times. The chain carries TRBV6-5 and TRBJ1-2, with TRBD1 as a possible D gene (6 bases). The germline gives CDR1 MNHEY, CDR2 SVGAGI. The CDR3 is 13 amino acids. V was trimmed by 3 bases and J by 2 bases, leaving 7 bases between them. The CDR3, as DNA: TGTGCCAGCAGTTATGACAGGAACTATGGCTACACCTTC. Its protein product is CASSYDRNYGYTF.

This clonotype has at least ten counts. The rearrangement links TRBV28 to TRBJ2-3; 12 bases are a match to TRBD2. Germline-derived CDR1 and CDR2 are MDHEN and SYDVKM. Trimming cost V 5 bases and J 4 bases; bases outside gene matches: 7. The CDR3 contains 16 residues. The CDR3 protein is CASSTPTSGRADTQYF. CDR3 sequence (DNA): TGTGCCAGCAGTACCCCGACTAGCGGGAGAGCAGATACGCAGTATTTT.

This CDR3 reads CASSLWAGIRNTGELFF. CDR3 in DNA: TGTGCCAGCAGTTTATGGGCGGGGATTAGGAACACCGGGGAGCTGTTTTTT. The rearrangement joins TRBV27 to TRBJ2-2; D may be TRBD2 (6 bases). Deletions cut 1 base from V and 1 base from J, with 13 bases between. The CDR3 consists of 17 residues. CDR1 is MNHEY and CDR2 is SMNVEV in the germline V gene (reference sequence).

This clonotype was counted many times. This chain uses TRBV12-3 or TRBV12-4 with TRBJ2-7, with D tentatively TRBD2 (6 bases). V was pared by 3 bases and J by 3 bases, with 12 bases between. This CDR3 has 14 amino acids. The CDR3 reads CASSFRGINYEQYF. The CDR3 coding sequence is TGTGCCAGCAGTTTTCGGGGGATAAACTACGAGCAGTACTTC.

In the case of this clonotype: Its ends do not fully match the called genes, so a read error is possible. V gene TRBV28 combines with J gene TRBJ2-1, with 9 nucleotides matching TRBD2. The CDR3 spans 13 residues. Germline CDR1 MDHEN, CDR2 SYDVKM. The CDR3 sequence is CASSLPLAGVALF. The CDR3, as DNA: TGTGCCAGCAGTTTACCCTTAGCGGGAGTTGCGCTCTTC. The full variable domain, in which reference TRBV28 and TRBJ2-1 provide the parts outside the CDR3, is DVKVTQSSRYLVKRTGEKVFLECVQDMDHENMFWYRQDPGLGLRLIYFSYDVKMKEKGDIPEGYSVSREKKERFSLILESASTNQTSMYLCASSLPLAGVALFGPGTRLTVL.

This clonotype has at least ten counts. The chain carries TRBV7-9 and TRBJ2-7; D might be TRBD1 (5 bases). The CDR3 length is 14 residues. The V end lost 0 bases, the J end lost 2 bases, and 8 bases lay between the germline ends. The germline gives CDR1 SEHNR, CDR2 FQNEAQ (reference sequence). The CDR3 reads CASSLAQGTYEQYF. The CDR3 coding sequence is TGTGCCAGCAGCTTAGCGCAGGGAACCTACGAGCAGTACTTC.

A single count supports this clonotype. V and J are TRBV2 and TRBJ2-1, with 14 bases fitting TRBD2. The CDR3 extends over 17 amino acids. Per germline, CDR1 SNHLY and CDR2 FYNNEI. Trimming at V came to 8 bases and at J to 1 base, leaving 7 bases not matched to a gene. The CDR3: CASPTSGRVGSYNEQFF. Here the CDR3 DNA reads TGTGCCAGCCCGACTAGCGGGAGGGTAGGGTCCTACAATGAGCAGTTCTTC.

This clonotype was found many times. It is unclear where the CDR3 begins or ends on the DNA, so no DNA is shown, and the CDR3 is as TCRdb lists it. V usage is TRBV3-1 and J usage is TRBJ2-2. Germline V gene data show CDR1 as LGHDT and CDR2 as YNNKEL (reference sequence). A total of 14 residues make up the CDR3, ends included. The CDR3 sequence is CASSQDFGAGELFF.

This clonotype was seen only a few times. The chain carries TRBV7-9 and TRBJ1-1; 8 bases agree with TRBD1. Trimming removed 2 bases from V and 8 bases from J; junction bases left unmatched: 7. The CDR3 runs to 14 residues. Per the germline V gene, CDR1 is SEHNR and CDR2 is FQNEAQ (reference sequence). CDR3 nucleotides: TGTGCCAGCAGCTTACACGGACAGGGAAACGAAGCTTTCTTT. It specifies CASSLHGQGNEAFF.

This clonotype appeared many times. The genes are TRBV20-1 and TRBJ2-1, with TRBD2 matching over 10 bases. The junction had 8 bases not matched to a gene; V was cut back by 6 bases and J by 3 bases. The length of the CDR3 is 15 residues. The germline V gene has CDR1 DFQATT and CDR2 SNEGSKA (reference sequence). CDR3 region: CSARRAGGGYNEQFF. The DNA for the CDR3 is TGCAGTGCGAGAAGAGCGGGAGGGGGCTACAATGAGCAGTTCTTC.

This clonotype was detected only a few times. V is TRBV6-1 and J is TRBJ2-1, with D unresolved. V shed 9 bases and J shed 0 bases, with 15 bases lying between them. Germline loops: CDR1 MNHNS, CDR2 SASEGT. The CDR3 is made up of 15 amino acids. As DNA, the CDR3 is TGTGCCAGTAGGGCCGGAGATAGCTCCTACAATGAGCAGTTCTTC. It is translated as CASRAGDSSYNEQFF.